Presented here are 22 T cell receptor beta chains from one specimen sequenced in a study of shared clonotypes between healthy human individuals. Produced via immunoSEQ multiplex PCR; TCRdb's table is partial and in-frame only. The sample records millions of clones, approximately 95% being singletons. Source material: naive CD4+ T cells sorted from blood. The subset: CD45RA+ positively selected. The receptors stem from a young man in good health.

In DNA form, the CDR3 reads TGTGCCAGCAGCAAAGTGGGCAACCCTGGGGAAGAGACCCAGTACTTC. Translation: CASSKVGNPGEETQYF. The chain employs TRBV21-1 and TRBJ2-5. TRBV21-1 is reported as a pseudogene. The CDR3 is made up of 16 amino acids.

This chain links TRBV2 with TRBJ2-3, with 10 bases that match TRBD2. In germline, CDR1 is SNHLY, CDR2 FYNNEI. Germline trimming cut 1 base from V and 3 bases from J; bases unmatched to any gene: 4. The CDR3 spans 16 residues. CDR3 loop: CASSEGGSGRTDTQYF. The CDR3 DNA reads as TGTGCCAGCAGTGAAGGGGGTAGCGGGAGGACAGATACGCAGTATTTT. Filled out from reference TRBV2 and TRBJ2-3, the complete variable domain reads EPEVTQTPSHQVTQMGQEVILRCVPISNHLYFYWYRQILGQKVEFLVSFYNNEISEKSEIFDDQFSVERPDGSNFTLKIRSTKLEDSAMYFCASSEGGSGRTDTQYFGPGTRLTVL.

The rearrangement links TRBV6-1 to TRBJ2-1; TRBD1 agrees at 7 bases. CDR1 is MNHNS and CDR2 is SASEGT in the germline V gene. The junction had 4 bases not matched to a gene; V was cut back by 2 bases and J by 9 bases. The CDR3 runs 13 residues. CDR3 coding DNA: TGTGCCAGCAGTGAACAGGGGGTCGGTGAGCAGTTCTTC. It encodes CASSEQGVGEQFF.

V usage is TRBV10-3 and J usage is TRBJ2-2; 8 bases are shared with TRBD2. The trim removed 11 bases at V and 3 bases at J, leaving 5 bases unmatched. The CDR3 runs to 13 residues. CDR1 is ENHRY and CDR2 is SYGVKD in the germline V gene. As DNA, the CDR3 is TGTGCCTCTCGGGGGGGCGACACCGGGGAGCTGTTTTTT. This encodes CASRGGDTGELFF.

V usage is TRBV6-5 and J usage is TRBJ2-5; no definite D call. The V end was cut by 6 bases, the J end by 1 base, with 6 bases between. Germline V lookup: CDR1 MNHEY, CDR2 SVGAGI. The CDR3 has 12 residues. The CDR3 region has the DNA TGTGCCAGCAGCCCCCCCCAAGAGACCCAGTACTTC. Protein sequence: CASSPPQETQYF.

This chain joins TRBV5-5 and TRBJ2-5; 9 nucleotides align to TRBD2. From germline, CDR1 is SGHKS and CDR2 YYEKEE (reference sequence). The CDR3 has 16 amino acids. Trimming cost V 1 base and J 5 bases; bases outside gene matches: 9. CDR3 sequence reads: CASSLRYVAGVETQYF. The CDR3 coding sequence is TGTGCCAGCAGCTTGAGATATGTAGCGGGAGTTGAGACCCAGTACTTC.

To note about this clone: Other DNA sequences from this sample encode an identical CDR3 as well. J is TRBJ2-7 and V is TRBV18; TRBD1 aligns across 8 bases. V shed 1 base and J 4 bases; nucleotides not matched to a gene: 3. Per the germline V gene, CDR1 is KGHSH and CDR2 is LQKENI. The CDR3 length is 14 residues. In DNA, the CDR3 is TGTGCCAGCTCACCACTAGACAGGGGATACGAGCAGTACTTC. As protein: CASSPLDRGYEQYF.

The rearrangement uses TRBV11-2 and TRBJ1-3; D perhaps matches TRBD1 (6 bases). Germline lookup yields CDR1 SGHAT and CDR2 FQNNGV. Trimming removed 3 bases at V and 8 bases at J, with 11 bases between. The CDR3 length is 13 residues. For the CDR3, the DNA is TGTGCCAGCAGCTTTTTACAGGGAGACACCATATATTTT. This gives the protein CASSFLQGDTIYF. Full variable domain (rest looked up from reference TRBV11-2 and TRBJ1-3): EAGVAQSPRYKIIEKRQSVAFWCNPISGHATLYWYQQILGQGPKLLIQFQNNGVVDDSQLPKDRFSAERLKGVDSTLKIQPAKLEDSAVYLCASSFLQGDTIYFGEGSWLTVV.

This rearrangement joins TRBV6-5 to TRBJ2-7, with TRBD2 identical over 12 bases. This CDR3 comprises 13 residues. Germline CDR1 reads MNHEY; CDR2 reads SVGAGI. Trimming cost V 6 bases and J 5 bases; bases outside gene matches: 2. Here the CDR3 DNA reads TGTGCCAGCAGCGGGACTAGCGGGCACGAGCAGTACTTC. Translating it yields CASSGTSGHEQYF.

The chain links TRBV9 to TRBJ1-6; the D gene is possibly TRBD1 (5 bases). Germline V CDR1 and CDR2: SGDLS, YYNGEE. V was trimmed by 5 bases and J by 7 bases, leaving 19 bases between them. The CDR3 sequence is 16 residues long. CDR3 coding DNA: TGTGCCAGCAGGTCGGGAGGGACCGCTGAAAATTCACCCCTCCACTTT. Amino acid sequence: CASRSGGTAENSPLHF.

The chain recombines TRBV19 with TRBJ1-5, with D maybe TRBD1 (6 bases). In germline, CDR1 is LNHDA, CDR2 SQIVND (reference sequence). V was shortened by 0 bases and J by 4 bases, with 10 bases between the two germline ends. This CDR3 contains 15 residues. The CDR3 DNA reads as TGTGCCAGTAGTATAGATAAAGGGGGGAATCAGCCCCAGCATTTT. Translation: CASSIDKGGNQPQHF.

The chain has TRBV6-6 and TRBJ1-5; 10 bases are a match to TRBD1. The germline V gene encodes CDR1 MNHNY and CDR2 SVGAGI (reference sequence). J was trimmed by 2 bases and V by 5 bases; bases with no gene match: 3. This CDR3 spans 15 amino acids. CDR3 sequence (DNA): TGTGCCAGCAGTACCGGGACAGGGGGCAATCAGCCCCAGCATTTT. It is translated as CASSTGTGGNQPQHF.

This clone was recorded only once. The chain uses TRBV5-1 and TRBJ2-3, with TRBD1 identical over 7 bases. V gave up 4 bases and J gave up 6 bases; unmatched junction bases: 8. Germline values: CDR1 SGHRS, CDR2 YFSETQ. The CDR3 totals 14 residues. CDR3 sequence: CASSAPGGGDTQYF. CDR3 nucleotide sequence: TGCGCCAGCAGCGCACCAGGGGGTGGGGATACGCAGTATTTT. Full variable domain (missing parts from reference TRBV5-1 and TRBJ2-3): KAGVTQTPRYLIKTRGQQVTLSCSPISGHRSVSWYQQTPGQGLQFLFEYFSETQRNKGNFPGRFSGRQFSNSRSEMNVSTLELGDSALYLCASSAPGGGDTQYFGPGTRLTVL.

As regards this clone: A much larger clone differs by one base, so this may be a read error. CDR3 loop: CARLGGFYGYTF. The CDR3 nucleotides are TGTGCCCGCCTAGGGGGGTTCTATGGCTACACCTTC. The chain combines TRBV28 with TRBJ1-2; maybe TRBD1 (6 bases). Trimming pared 11 bases from V and 4 bases from J, leaving 14 bases between. From germline, CDR1 is MDHEN and CDR2 SYDVKM. The CDR3 is 12 amino acids.

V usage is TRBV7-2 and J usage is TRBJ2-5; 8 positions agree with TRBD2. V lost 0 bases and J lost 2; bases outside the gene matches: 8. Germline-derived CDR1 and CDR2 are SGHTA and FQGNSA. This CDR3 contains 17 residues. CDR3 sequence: CASSLAGRLASQETQYF. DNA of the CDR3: TGTGCCAGCAGCTTAGCGGGAAGACTAGCGTCTCAAGAGACCCAGTACTTC.

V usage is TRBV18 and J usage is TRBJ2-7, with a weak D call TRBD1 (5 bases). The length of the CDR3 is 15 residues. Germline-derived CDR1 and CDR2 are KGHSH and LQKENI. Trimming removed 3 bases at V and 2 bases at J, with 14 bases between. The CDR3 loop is CASSPRGVDAYEQYF. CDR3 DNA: TGTGCCAGCTCACCTAGGGGTGTAGACGCCTACGAGCAGTACTTC.

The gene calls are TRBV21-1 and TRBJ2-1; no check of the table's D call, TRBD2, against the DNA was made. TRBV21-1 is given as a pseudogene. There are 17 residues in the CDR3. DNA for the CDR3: TGTGCCAGCAGCAAAAAGGGGACTAGCGCTGATGTCAATGAGCAGTTCTTC. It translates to CASSKKGTSADVNEQFF.

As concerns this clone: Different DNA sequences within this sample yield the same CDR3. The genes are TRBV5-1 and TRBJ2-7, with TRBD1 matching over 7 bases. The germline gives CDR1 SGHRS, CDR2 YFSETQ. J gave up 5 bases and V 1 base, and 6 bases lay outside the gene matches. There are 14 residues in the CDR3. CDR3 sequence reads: CASSLSPTGDEQYF. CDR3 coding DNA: TGCGCCAGCAGCTTGAGCCCCACAGGGGACGAGCAGTACTTC.

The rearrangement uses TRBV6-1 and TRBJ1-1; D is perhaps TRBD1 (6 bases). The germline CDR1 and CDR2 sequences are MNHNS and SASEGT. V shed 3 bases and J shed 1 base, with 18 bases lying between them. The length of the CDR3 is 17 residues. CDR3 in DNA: TGTGCCAGCAGTGATCGGCCGGGGGCGGTTAAGAACACTGAAGCTTTCTTT. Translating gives CASSDRPGAVKNTEAFF.

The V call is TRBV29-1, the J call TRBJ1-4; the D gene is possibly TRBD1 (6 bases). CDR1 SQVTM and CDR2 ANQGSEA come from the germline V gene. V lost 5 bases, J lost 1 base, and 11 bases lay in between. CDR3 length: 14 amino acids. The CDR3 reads CSVQGRETNEKLFF. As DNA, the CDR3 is TGCAGCGTTCAGGGGAGGGAAACTAATGAAAAACTGTTTTTT.

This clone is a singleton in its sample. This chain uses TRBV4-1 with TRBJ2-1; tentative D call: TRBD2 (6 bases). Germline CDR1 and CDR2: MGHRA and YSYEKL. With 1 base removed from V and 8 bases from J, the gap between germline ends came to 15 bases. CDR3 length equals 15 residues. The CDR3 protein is CASSQGGVVIDEQFF. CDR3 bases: TGCGCCAGCAGCCAAGGGGGGGTTGTGATCGATGAGCAGTTCTTC.

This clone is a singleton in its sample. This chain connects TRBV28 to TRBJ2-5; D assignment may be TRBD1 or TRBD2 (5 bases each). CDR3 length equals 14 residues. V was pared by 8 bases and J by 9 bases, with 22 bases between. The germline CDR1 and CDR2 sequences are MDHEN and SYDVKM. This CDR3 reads CASWTGTGPIAQYF. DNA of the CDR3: TGTGCCAGCTGGACCGGGACGGGCCCGATTGCCCAGTACTTC.